This T cell receptor beta chain originates from a study of shared clonotypes between healthy human individuals. Regarding the study as a whole: What limited the represented genetic and exposure-history diversity was the small number of donors.

A note on this clone: Its target is not known.

This CDR3 is 16 amino acids long. Germline CDR1 is LNHDA and CDR2 is SQIVND (reference sequence). The V segment lost 4 bases and the J segment 2 bases; nucleotides outside the gene matches: 6. The authors distributed each subset's genomic DNA evenly over several immunoSEQ plates. Per sorted-subset replicate PCR, input was 200 to 250 ng DNA, representing roughly 28,000 T cell genomes. Libraries were prepared by immunoSEQ multiplex PCR; TCRdb keeps only in-frame clonotypes and omits some of them. The sample contains about 2,500,000 clones, over 85% of which appear only once. The gene calls are TRBV19 and TRBJ2-1; 9 nucleotides agree with TRBD2. The TCR originated in a young man in good health. Material for sequencing was naive CD4+ T cells sorted from blood. Documented subset: CD45RA+ positively selected. The CDR3 loop is CASSTRAGGPYNEQFF. The CDR3 DNA follows: TGTGCCAGTAGTACCCGAGCGGGAGGCCCCTACAATGAGCAGTTCTTC.